This entry lists 14 T cell receptor beta chains sequenced from one sample in a study of identifying expanded T cells in peripheral blood. Repertoires were generated with immunoSEQ multiplex PCR, while TCRdb's copy carries only in-frame clones and drops some. The top ten clones hold about 4% of a sample with about 100,000 clones, about nine tenths of them seen once. The sample was blood. These receptors came from a person between 18 and 75 years old in good health.

V and J are TRBV7-2 and TRBJ2-1, with 10 bases lining up with TRBD2. Germline CDR1 and CDR2: SGHTA and FQGNSA. Losses at the gene ends were 2 bases for V and 5 bases for J; bases not matched to a gene: 12. This CDR3 is 18 amino acids long. This chain's CDR3 is CASSLLAGALSTHNEQFF. For the CDR3, the DNA is TGTGCCAGCAGCTTACTAGCGGGGGCCCTCTCCACTCACAATGAGCAGTTCTTC.

The V and J genes are TRBV7-3 and TRBJ2-2, with D uncertain. CDR3 size: 15 residues. Germline lookup yields CDR1 SGHTA and CDR2 FQGTGA. With 5 bases removed from V and 1 base from J, the gap between germline ends came to 11 bases. In nucleotides, the CDR3 is TGTGCCAGCAGCCCCCGGGCGGTGAACACCGGGGAGCTGTTTTTT. Translating gives CASSPRAVNTGELFF.

V usage is TRBV9 and J usage is TRBJ1-1, with TRBD1 as a possible D gene (6 bases). Germline CDR1 is SGDLS and CDR2 is YYNGEE. Trimming shortened V by 4 bases and J by 5 bases, and 15 bases separated the two germline ends. This CDR3 has 14 residues. The CDR3 DNA is TGTGCCAGCAGCATCACACAGGGTGGGACTGAAGCTTTCTTT. Residues: CASSITQGGTEAFF.

The gene calls are TRBV28 and TRBJ2-7; TRBD1 agrees at 8 bases. The CDR3 extends over 15 amino acids. Unmatched junction bases numbered 13, after V lost 6 bases and J lost 6 bases. Germline V lookup: CDR1 MDHEN, CDR2 SYDVKM. The CDR3 region has the DNA TGTGCCAGCAGCGCGACAGGGGTCCTGCACGTCGAGCAGTACTTC. It translates to CASSATGVLHVEQYF.

The chain uses TRBV6-1 and TRBJ1-1, with D tentatively TRBD1 (5 bases). Trimming shortened V by 4 bases and J by 0 bases, and 9 bases separated the two germline ends. Germline CDR1 MNHNS, CDR2 SASEGT. The CDR3 has 14 residues. CDR3 coding DNA: TGTGCCAGCAGTGTCGGAGGGGTGAACACTGAAGCTTTCTTT. As protein: CASSVGGVNTEAFF.

The genes are TRBV5-1 and TRBJ2-3; D tentatively fits TRBD1 or TRBD2 (5 bases each). This CDR3 has 15 residues. Germline CDR1 reads SGHRS; CDR2 reads YFSETQ. V was shortened by 2 bases and J by 1 base, with 11 bases between the two germline ends. The CDR3 region has the DNA TGCGCCAGCAGCTTACGGGACCCTCGCACAGATACGCAGTATTTT. The encoded protein is CASSLRDPRTDTQYF.

This clone has more than one count but fewer than ten. The chain links TRBV2 to TRBJ1-1; 9 bases are a match to TRBD1. Losses at the gene ends were 6 bases for V and 4 bases for J; bases not matched to a gene: 3. This CDR3 region has 13 residues. CDR1 is SNHLY and CDR2 is FYNNEI in the germline V gene. The CDR3 DNA reads TGTGCCAGCAGGGACAGGGGTCCCACTGAAGCTTTCTTT. It translates to CASRDRGPTEAFF.

This clone was recorded a few times. Here the CDR3 DNA reads TGTGCCAGCGCTCCGGGACAAGATAATTCACCCCTCCACTTT. It codes for CASAPGQDNSPLHF. The chain uses TRBV18 and TRBJ1-6; D perhaps matches TRBD1 (6 bases). Trimming left V 8 bases short and J 5 bases short, with 13 bases between. CDR1 KGHSH and CDR2 LQKENI come from the germline V gene. The CDR3 contains 14 residues.

CDR3 amino acids: CASSHRDRLYEQYF. The CDR3 nucleotides read TGCGCCAGCAGCCATCGGGACAGGTTGTACGAGCAGTACTTC. This chain uses TRBV4-1 with TRBJ2-7; 8 bases align to TRBD1. The ends lost 3 bases at V and 4 bases at J; junction bases unmatched: 5. CDR1 is MGHRA, CDR2 YSYEKL, per germline. CDR3 length equals 14 residues.

The CDR3 protein is CASRAGTTVIYGYTF. The CDR3 DNA reads as TGTGCCAGCAGAGCCGGGACGACCGTAATCTATGGCTACACCTTC. The chain recombines TRBV28 with TRBJ1-2, with D possibly being TRBD1 (5 bases). The CDR3 runs 15 residues. Germline V gene data show CDR1 as MDHEN and CDR2 as SYDVKM. Trimming removed 6 bases from V and 4 bases from J, with 18 bases in between.

In this sample, this clone turned up once. The V and J genes are TRBV9 and TRBJ2-1; weak D call: TRBD2 (6 bases). V lost 7 bases and J lost 5, with 19 bases in between. The length of the CDR3 is 15 residues. The germline gives CDR1 SGDLS, CDR2 YYNGEE. CDR3 DNA: TGTGCCAGCGGAAGGAGGGCCGCTATGAACAATGAGCAGTTCTTC. Residues: CASGRRAAMNNEQFF.

J is TRBJ1-4 and V is TRBV28; D is ambiguous. V was trimmed by 6 bases and J by 7 bases, leaving 18 bases between them. This CDR3 has 15 residues. The germline V gene has CDR1 MDHEN and CDR2 SYDVKM. The CDR3 loop reads CASRISAGWGEKLFF. For the CDR3, the DNA is TGTGCCAGCAGGATTAGTGCCGGGTGGGGTGAAAAACTGTTTTTT. Based on the CDR3 plus reference TRBV28 and TRBJ1-4, the full variable domain is DVKVTQSSRYLVKRTGEKVFLECVQDMDHENMFWYRQDPGLGLRLIYFSYDVKMKEKGDIPEGYSVSREKKERFSLILESASTNQTSMYLCASRISAGWGEKLFFGSGTQLSVL.

This clone was recorded only once. V and J are TRBV11-2 and TRBJ2-7, with TRBD1 matching over 8 bases. The CDR3 sequence is 13 residues long. The J segment lost 5 bases and the V segment lost 1 base, leaving 1 base of the junction unmatched. The germline gives CDR1 SGHAT, CDR2 FQNNGV. CDR3 sequence: CASSLVTGDEQYF. The CDR3 DNA reads as TGTGCCAGCAGCTTAGTGACAGGGGACGAGCAGTACTTC. The full variable domain, completed using reference TRBV11-2 and TRBJ2-7, is EAGVAQSPRYKIIEKRQSVAFWCNPISGHATLYWYQQILGQGPKLLIQFQNNGVVDDSQLPKDRFSAERLKGVDSTLKIQPAKLEDSAVYLCASSLVTGDEQYFGPGTRLTVT.

CDR3 protein: CASSLVAEAFF. The CDR3 region has the DNA TGTGCCAGCAGCTTAGTCGCTGAAGCTTTCTTT. The chain employs TRBV7-2 and TRBJ1-1; D call uncertain. CDR1 is SGHTA, CDR2 FQGNSA, per germline. V was shortened by 1 base and J by 6 bases, with 3 bases between the two germline ends. The CDR3 is made up of 11 amino acids. Complete variable domain (other parts from reference TRBV7-2 and TRBJ1-1): GAGVSQSPSNKVTEKGKDVELRCDPISGHTALYWYRQSLGQGLEFLIYFQGNSAPDKSGLPSDRFSAERTGGSVSTLTIQRTQQEDSAVYLCASSLVAEAFFGQGTRLTVV.